This entry lists 21 T cell receptor beta chains sequenced from one sample in a study of shared clonotypes between healthy human individuals. CD8 cells classed as naive were CD45RO-negative and positively selected for CCR7, excluding terminally differentiated effector memory CD45RA+ cells. Data came from immunoSEQ multiplex PCR; TCRdb stores just in-frame clones and leaves some out. The sample lists about 2,100,000 clones; about 92% were seen once. Specimen: naive CD8+ T cells from PBMCs. The source of these receptors is a young man in good health. Some clones in this sample may be carry-over from other donors' samples.

The chain uses TRBV7-9 and TRBJ2-5; TRBD2 agrees at 9 bases. Germline V lookup: CDR1 SEHNR, CDR2 FQNEAQ (reference sequence). This CDR3 is built from 13 residues. The DNA of the CDR3 is TGTGTCTCGGGAGCGGGAGGACTGGGGACCCAGTACTTC. This encodes CVSGAGGLGTQYF.

J is TRBJ2-7 and V is TRBV28; the D is unclear. The length of the CDR3 is 14 residues. The V gene's germline CDR1 is MDHEN and CDR2 SYDVKM. The germline V and J ends were trimmed by 3 bases and 7 bases, with 16 bases remaining between them. The CDR3 DNA is TGTGCCAGCAGTTTTGGGAACTCGGTGGAAGAGCAGTACTTC. It encodes CASSFGNSVEEQYF.

The V and J genes are TRBV7-6 and TRBJ2-1; D gene ambiguous. Trimming left V 2 bases short and J 1 base short, with 6 bases between. The CDR3 is 14 residues long. In germline, CDR1 is SGHVS, CDR2 FNYEAQ. CDR3 sequence reads: CASSLSWSYNEQFF. CDR3 DNA: TGTGCCAGCAGCTTATCCTGGTCCTACAATGAGCAGTTCTTC.

The V call is TRBV15, the J call TRBJ1-2; D unresolved. CDR3 length: 15 amino acids. V was shortened by 1 base and J by 4 bases, with 13 bases between the two germline ends. Per the germline V gene, CDR1 is LNHNV and CDR2 is YYDKDF (reference sequence). As DNA, the CDR3 is TGTGCCACCAGCAGAGTGGGCGGATTAATCTATGGCTACACCTTC. Translation: CATSRVGGLIYGYTF.

This clone was seen a single time. V usage is TRBV15 and J usage is TRBJ1-3; D uncertain. Trimming stripped 2 bases from V and 2 bases from J, with 10 bases between. There are 15 residues in the CDR3. Germline V gene lookup returns CDR1 LNHNV and CDR2 YYDKDF (reference sequence). The CDR3 sequence is CATSRIRGTGNTIYF. DNA for the CDR3: TGTGCCACCAGCAGAATTCGGGGAACTGGAAACACCATATATTTT.

The V and J genes are TRBV15 and TRBJ2-5; 7 nucleotides line up with TRBD2. The length of the CDR3 is 14 residues. The germline V gene encodes CDR1 LNHNV and CDR2 YYDKDF (reference sequence). The trim removed 1 base at V and 4 bases at J, leaving 3 bases unmatched. In nucleotides, the CDR3 is TGTGCCACCAGCAGAGGGGGACTATTAGAGACCCAGTACTTC. Its translation is CATSRGGLLETQYF.

The J gene is TRBJ1-1, the V gene TRBV28; 7 bases fit TRBD1. This CDR3 has 14 residues. The germline V gene encodes CDR1 MDHEN and CDR2 SYDVKM. Trimming at V came to 7 bases and at J to 8 bases, leaving 13 bases not matched to a gene. CDR3 residues: CASTKSRTGTEAFF. The DNA for the CDR3 is TGTGCCAGCACTAAATCCAGGACAGGCACCGAAGCTTTCTTT.

The chain uses TRBV5-4 and TRBJ2-7; the D gene could be TRBD1 or TRBD2 (5 bases each). Germline V gives CDR1 SGHNT, CDR2 YYREEE (reference sequence). V lost 0 bases and J 2 bases, leaving 15 bases between the germline ends. The CDR3 consists of 16 residues. The CDR3 region has the DNA TGTGCCAGCAGCTTGGGTGTATTGGGACGCCCCTACGAGCAGTACTTC. Translation: CASSLGVLGRPYEQYF.

Regarding this clone: Additional DNA sequences in this sample encode the identical CDR3. V gene TRBV28 combines with J gene TRBJ2-7; possibly TRBD2 for D (7 bases). Looked up from germline, CDR1 is MDHEN and CDR2 is SYDVKM. The CDR3 runs 14 residues. Trimming took off 3 bases at V and 2 bases at J, with 11 bases between the two ends. This CDR3 is CASSFGRGPYEQYF. The CDR3, as DNA: TGTGCCAGCAGTTTTGGGCGGGGGCCCTACGAGCAGTACTTC.

This rearrangement joins TRBV14 to TRBJ2-7; no definite D call. The V and J ends lost 4 bases and 5 bases respectively, with 21 bases between them. The CDR3 sequence is 16 residues long. In germline, CDR1 is SGHDN, CDR2 FVKESK. The DNA of the CDR3 is TGTGCCAGCAGCCCCCACCCGCGTGGGTCGAGGCACGAGCAGTACTTC. Its protein is CASSPHPRGSRHEQYF.

V and J are TRBV7-8 and TRBJ1-2; D gene unclear. The CDR3 is 12 residues long. Germline lookup yields CDR1 SGHVS and CDR2 FQNEAQ. The V gene lost 1 base and the J gene lost 7 bases, with 7 bases spanning the gap. CDR3 amino acids: CASSLDLLGYTF. DNA for the CDR3: TGTGCCAGCAGCTTAGATCTGCTTGGCTACACCTTC.

The CDR3 sequence is CASSDGQTEQYF. CDR3 DNA sequence: TGTGCCAGCAGTGATGGACAGACCGAGCAGTACTTC. The V and J genes are TRBV27 and TRBJ2-7, with D perhaps TRBD1 (6 bases). V shed 5 bases and J shed 6 bases, with 11 bases lying between them. CDR3 size: 12 residues. CDR1 is MNHEY, CDR2 SMNVEV, per germline (reference sequence).

The chain couples TRBV7-9 to TRBJ2-5, with D possibly being TRBD1 (6 bases). Germline CDR1 and CDR2: SEHNR and FQNEAQ (reference sequence). The CDR3 has 13 residues. V gave up 3 bases and J gave up 9 bases, with 14 bases separating them. The CDR3 here is CASSFGQPQAQYF. The CDR3 DNA follows: TGTGCCAGCAGCTTTGGACAGCCTCAGGCCCAGTACTTC.

The V and J genes are TRBV30 and TRBJ2-5; TRBD1 is a possible D gene (6 bases). The J call could be wrong; TRBJ2-7 is a better fit for the DNA end. Looked up from germline, CDR1 is GTSNPN and CDR2 is SVGIG (reference sequence). CDR3 length equals 13 residues. The DNA of the CDR3 is TGTGCCTGGAGGACGACAGGAAACTACGAGCAGTACTTC. Amino acids: CAWRTTGNYEQYF.

This chain connects TRBV29-1 to TRBJ2-7, with D maybe TRBD1 (5 bases). The CDR3 is 12 residues long. The germline gives CDR1 SQVTM, CDR2 ANQGSEA. V dropped 7 bases and J dropped 0 bases, with 10 bases sitting between them. The CDR3 loop is CSGIGDSYEQYF. For the CDR3, the DNA is TGCAGCGGTATAGGGGACTCCTACGAGCAGTACTTC.

The rearrangement joins TRBV6-5 to TRBJ1-1, with TRBD1 as a possible D gene (6 bases). CDR1 is MNHEY and CDR2 is SVGAGI in the germline V gene. The CDR3 consists of 13 residues. V was trimmed by 4 bases and J by 5 bases, leaving 11 bases between them. DNA for the CDR3: TGTGCCAGCAGTTTTCAGGGGACTACTGAAGCTTTCTTT. Amino acid sequence: CASSFQGTTEAFF.

This clone was observed a few times. This chain connects TRBV14 to TRBJ1-1, with 9 bases that match TRBD1. The CDR3 has 14 residues. Germline loops: CDR1 SGHDN, CDR2 FVKESK. The trim removed 4 bases at V and 5 bases at J, leaving 5 bases unmatched. CDR3 bases: TGTGCCAGCAGCCTAACACAGGGGGCGACTGAAGCTTTCTTT. This encodes CASSLTQGATEAFF. Based on the CDR3 plus reference TRBV14 and TRBJ1-1, the full variable domain is EAGVTQFPSHSVIEKGQTVTLRCDPISGHDNLYWYRRVMGKEIKFLLHFVKESKQDESGMPNNRFLAERTGGTYSTLKVQPAELEDSGVYFCASSLTQGATEAFFGQGTRLTVV.

The V call is TRBV29-1, the J call TRBJ1-2; the D is unclear. Trimming stripped 6 bases from V and 4 bases from J, with 9 bases between. The CDR3 consists of 11 residues. Germline CDR1 is SQVTM and CDR2 is ANQGSEA. The CDR3 DNA is TGCAGCGTGCGGGAGGTCTATGGCTACACCTTC. The encoded protein is CSVREVYGYTF.

For this clone: Different DNA sequences within this sample yield the same CDR3. V usage is TRBV27 and J usage is TRBJ2-5; 13 positions agree with TRBD2. CDR3 length equals 16 residues. Trimming at V came to 5 bases and at J to 5 bases, leaving 8 bases not matched to a gene. Germline-derived CDR1 and CDR2 are MNHEY and SMNVEV (reference sequence). CDR3 amino acids: CASSLRGLAGPETQYF. The CDR3, as DNA: TGTGCCAGCAGTCTCCGGGGACTAGCGGGACCCGAGACCCAGTACTTC.

The gene calls are TRBV4-1 and TRBJ2-7, with a possible D match to TRBD2 (6 bases). Between the trimmed V and J ends, which lost 1 base and 3 bases, there was a span of 13 bases. Germline V CDR1 and CDR2: MGHRA, YSYEKL. The CDR3 has 15 amino acids. The CDR3: CASSQVPGVSYEQYF. The CDR3 nucleotides read TGCGCCAGCAGCCAAGTGCCGGGAGTCAGCTACGAGCAGTACTTC.

The J gene is TRBJ2-7, the V gene TRBV19; a weak D match, TRBD1 (5 bases). The CDR3 is made up of 11 amino acids. The V end was cut by 6 bases, the J end by 12 bases, with 15 bases between. The germline V gene encodes CDR1 LNHDA and CDR2 SQIVND (reference sequence). The CDR3 region is CASRNAGKGYF. The CDR3 nucleotides read TGTGCCAGTAGGAACGCAGGGAAGGGGTACTTC.